This TCR beta chain was captured in a study of cytotoxic CD8 clonotypes in ibrutinib-treated CLL. The V end lost 1 base, the J end lost 4 bases, and 10 bases lay between the germline ends. Germline assignment: CDR1 SGHDN and CDR2 FVKESK. This CDR3 has 14 residues. Profiling relied on immunoSEQ multiplex PCR, and the TCRdb table lists in-frame clones only, not all of them. Of about 97,000 clones listed, 70% to 80% are singletons. This clone was seen more than once but under ten times. Sequenced material: PBMCs, taken after 24 months of ibrutinib treatment. This receptor was obtained from a human donor with chronic lymphocytic leukemia. V and J are TRBV14 and TRBJ1-1, with a tentative D call TRBD1 (6 bases). In nucleotides, the CDR3 is TGTGCCAGCAGCCAAGTAGGGGGTGGCACTGAAGCTTTCTTT. As protein: CASSQVGGGTEAFF. Full variable domain (outside the CDR3, taken from reference TRBV14 and TRBJ1-1): EAGVTQFPSHSVIEKGQTVTLRCDPISGHDNLYWYRRVMGKEIKFLLHFVKESKQDESGMPNNRFLAERTGGTYSTLKVQPAELEDSGVYFCASSQVGGGTEAFFGQGTRLTVV.